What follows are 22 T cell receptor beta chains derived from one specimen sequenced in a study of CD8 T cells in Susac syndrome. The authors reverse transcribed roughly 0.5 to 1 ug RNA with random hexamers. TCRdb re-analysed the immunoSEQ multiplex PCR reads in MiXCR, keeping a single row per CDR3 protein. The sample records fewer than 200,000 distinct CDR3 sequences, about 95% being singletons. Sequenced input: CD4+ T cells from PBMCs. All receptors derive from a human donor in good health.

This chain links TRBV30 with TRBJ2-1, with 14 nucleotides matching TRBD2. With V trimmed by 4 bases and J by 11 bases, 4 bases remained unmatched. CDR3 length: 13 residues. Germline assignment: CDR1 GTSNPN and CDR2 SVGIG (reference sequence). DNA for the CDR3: TGTGCCTGGAACGGACTAGCGGGAGGTCAGCAGTTCTTC. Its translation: CAWNGLAGGQQFF.

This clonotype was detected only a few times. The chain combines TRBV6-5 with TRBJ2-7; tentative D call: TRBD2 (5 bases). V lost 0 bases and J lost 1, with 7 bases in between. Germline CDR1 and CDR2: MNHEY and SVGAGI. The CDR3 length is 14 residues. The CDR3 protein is CASSYSPGSYEQYF. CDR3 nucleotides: TGTGCCAGCAGTTACTCTCCGGGATCCTACGAGCAGTACTTC.

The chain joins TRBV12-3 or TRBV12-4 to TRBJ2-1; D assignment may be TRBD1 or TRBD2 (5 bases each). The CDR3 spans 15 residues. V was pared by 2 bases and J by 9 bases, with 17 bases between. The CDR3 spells CASSLSGTLRSEQFF. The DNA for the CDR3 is TGTGCCAGCAGTTTATCAGGGACCCTTCGGAGTGAGCAGTTCTTC.

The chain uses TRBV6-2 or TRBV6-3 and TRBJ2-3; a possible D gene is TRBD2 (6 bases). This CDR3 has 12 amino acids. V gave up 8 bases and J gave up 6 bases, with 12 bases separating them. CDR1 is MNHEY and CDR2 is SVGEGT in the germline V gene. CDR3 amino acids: CASGPLADTQYF. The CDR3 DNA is TGTGCCAGCGGGCCACTAGCCGATACGCAGTATTTT.

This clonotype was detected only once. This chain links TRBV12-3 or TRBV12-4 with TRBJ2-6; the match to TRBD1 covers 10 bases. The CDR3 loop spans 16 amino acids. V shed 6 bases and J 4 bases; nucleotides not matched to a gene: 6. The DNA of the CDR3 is TGTGCCAGCAGCCGACAGGGGGCGCGGGGGGCCAACGTCCTGACTTTC. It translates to CASSRQGARGANVLTF.

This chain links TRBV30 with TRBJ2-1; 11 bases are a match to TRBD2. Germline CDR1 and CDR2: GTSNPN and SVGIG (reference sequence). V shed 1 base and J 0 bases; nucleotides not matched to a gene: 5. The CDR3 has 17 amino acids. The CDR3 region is CAWSGGSGRASYNEQFF. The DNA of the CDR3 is TGTGCCTGGAGTGGCGGTAGCGGGAGGGCCTCCTACAATGAGCAGTTCTTC. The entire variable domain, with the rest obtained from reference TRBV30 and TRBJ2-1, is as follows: SQTIHQWPATLVQPVGSPLSLECTVEGTSNPNLYWYRQAAGRGLQLLFYSVGIGQISSEVPQNLSASRPQDRQFILSSKKLLLSDSGFYLCAWSGGSGRASYNEQFFGPGTRLTVL.

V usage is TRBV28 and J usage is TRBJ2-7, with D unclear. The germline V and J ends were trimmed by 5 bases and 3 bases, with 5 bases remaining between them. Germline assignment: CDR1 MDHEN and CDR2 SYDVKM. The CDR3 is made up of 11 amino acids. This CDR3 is CASSDYYEQYF. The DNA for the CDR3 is TGTGCCAGCAGTGATTACTACGAGCAGTACTTC.

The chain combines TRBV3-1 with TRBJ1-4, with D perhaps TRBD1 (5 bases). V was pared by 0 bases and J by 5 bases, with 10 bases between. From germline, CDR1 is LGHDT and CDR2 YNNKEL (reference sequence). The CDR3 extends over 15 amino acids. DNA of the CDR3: TGTGCCAGCAGCCAAGAGTGGACAAGCAATGAAAAACTGTTTTTT. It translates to CASSQEWTSNEKLFF.

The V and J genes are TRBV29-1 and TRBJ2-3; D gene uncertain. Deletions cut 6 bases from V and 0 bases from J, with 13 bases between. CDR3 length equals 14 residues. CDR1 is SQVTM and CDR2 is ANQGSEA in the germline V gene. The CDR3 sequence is CSVNPTASTDTQYF. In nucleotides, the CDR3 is TGCAGCGTGAACCCTACAGCTAGCACAGATACGCAGTATTTT.

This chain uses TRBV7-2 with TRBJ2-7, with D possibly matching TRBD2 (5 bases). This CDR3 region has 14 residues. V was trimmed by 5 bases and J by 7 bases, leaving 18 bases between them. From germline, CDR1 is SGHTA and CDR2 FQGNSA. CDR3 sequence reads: CASSPTIGPGEQYF. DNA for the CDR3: TGTGCCAGCAGCCCAACGATCGGCCCGGGGGAGCAGTACTTC.

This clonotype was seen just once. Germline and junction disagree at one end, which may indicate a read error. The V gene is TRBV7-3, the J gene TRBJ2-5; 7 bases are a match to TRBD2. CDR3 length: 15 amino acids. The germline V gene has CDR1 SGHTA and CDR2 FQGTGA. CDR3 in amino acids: CASSLGPVRGENQYF. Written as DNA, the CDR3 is TGTGCCAGCAGTTTAGGCCCGGTCCGGGGGGAGAACCAGTACTTC.

CDR3 sequence reads: CSVYFASGHSTDTQYF. CDR3 DNA: TGCAGCGTTTATTTCGCTAGCGGGCATAGCACAGATACGCAGTATTTT. The chain carries TRBV29-1 and TRBJ2-3, with 8 positions matching TRBD2. V shed 5 bases, J shed 0 bases, and the junction held 10 bases outside the gene matches. Germline CDR1 reads SQVTM; CDR2 reads ANQGSEA. The CDR3 totals 16 residues.

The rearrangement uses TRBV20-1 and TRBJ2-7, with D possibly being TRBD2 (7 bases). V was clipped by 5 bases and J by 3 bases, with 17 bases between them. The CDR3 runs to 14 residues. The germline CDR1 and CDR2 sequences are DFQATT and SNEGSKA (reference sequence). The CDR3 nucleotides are TGCAGTGCTCTCCCTAGCGGACAGATCTACGAGCAGTACTTC. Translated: CSALPSGQIYEQYF.

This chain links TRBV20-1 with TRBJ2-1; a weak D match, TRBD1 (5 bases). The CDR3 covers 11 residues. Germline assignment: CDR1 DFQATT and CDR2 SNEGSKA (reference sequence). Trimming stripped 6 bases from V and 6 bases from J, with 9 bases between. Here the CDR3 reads CSAEQVNEQFF. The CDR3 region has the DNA TGCAGTGCAGAACAGGTCAATGAGCAGTTCTTC.

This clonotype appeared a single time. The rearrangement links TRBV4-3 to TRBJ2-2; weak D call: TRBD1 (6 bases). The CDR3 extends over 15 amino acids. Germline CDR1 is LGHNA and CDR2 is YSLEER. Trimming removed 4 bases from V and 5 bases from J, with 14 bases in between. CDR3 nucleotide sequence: TGCGCCAGCAGCCTGGGGACACCTAGAACCGGGGAGCTGTTTTTT. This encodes CASSLGTPRTGELFF.

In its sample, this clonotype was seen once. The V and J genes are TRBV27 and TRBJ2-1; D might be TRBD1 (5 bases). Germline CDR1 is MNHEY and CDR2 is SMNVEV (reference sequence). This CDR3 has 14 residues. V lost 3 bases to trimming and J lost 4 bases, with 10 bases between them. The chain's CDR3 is CASSFTTVYNEQFF. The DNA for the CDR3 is TGTGCCAGCAGTTTCACGACAGTTTACAATGAGCAGTTCTTC.

CDR3 nucleotides: TGTGCCAGCCAACAGAGCGTCTCTGGAAACACCATATATTTT. Protein sequence: CASQQSVSGNTIYF. The gene calls are TRBV27 and TRBJ1-3, with D uncertain. The ends were cut back, 8 bases at V and 0 bases at J, with 11 bases in the middle. Germline CDR1 is MNHEY and CDR2 is SMNVEV (reference sequence). The CDR3 runs to 14 residues.

CDR3 sequence reads: CASSQDYSSYEQYF. The CDR3 DNA is TGCGCCAGCAGCCAAGATTACAGCTCCTACGAGCAGTACTTC. The genes are TRBV4-3 and TRBJ2-7; D ambiguous. This CDR3 is built from 14 residues. Germline assignment: CDR1 LGHNA and CDR2 YSLEER. V lost 0 bases, J lost 0 bases, and 6 bases lay in between.

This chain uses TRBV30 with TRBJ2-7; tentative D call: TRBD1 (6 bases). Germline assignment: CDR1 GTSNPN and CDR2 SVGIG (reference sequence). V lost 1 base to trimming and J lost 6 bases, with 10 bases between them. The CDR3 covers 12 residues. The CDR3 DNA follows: TGTGCCTGGAGTGCACAGGGCCTCGAGCAGTACTTC. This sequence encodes CAWSAQGLEQYF.

The CDR3 is CASSPRNIITGDEQYF. In DNA, the CDR3 is TGTGCCAGCAGTCCCCGTAACATAATTACTGGTGACGAGCAGTACTTC. The chain employs TRBV28 and TRBJ2-7; D remains ambiguous. The CDR3 is 16 residues long. The germline V gene has CDR1 MDHEN and CDR2 SYDVKM. Trimming took 5 bases from V and 5 from J, leaving 22 bases between them.

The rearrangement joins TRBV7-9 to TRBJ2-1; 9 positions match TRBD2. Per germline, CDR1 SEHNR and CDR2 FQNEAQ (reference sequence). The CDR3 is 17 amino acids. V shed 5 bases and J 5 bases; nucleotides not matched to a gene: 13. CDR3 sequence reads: CASSPRRAEREDNEQFF. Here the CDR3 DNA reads TGTGCCAGCAGCCCCCGTCGCGCTGAGCGGGAGGACAATGAGCAGTTCTTC. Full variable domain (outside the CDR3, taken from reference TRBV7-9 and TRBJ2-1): DTGVSQNPRHKITKRGQNVTFRCDPISEHNRLYWYRQTLGQGPEFLTYFQNEAQLEKSRLLSDRFSAERPKGSFSTLEIQRTEQGDSAMYLCASSPRRAEREDNEQFFGPGTRLTVL.

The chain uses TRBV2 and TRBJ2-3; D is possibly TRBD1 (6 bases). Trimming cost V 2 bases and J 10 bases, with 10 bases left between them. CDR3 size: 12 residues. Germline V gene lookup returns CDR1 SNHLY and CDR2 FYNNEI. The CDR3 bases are TGTGCCAGCAGTGAACAACAGGGTGCGCAGTATTTT. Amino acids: CASSEQQGAQYF.